The 10 T cell receptor beta chains listed next were all sequenced from one sample in a study of cytomegalovirus exposure and HLA in healthy donors. PCR amplification relied on 60 Vbeta primers (plus 13 Jbeta primers). Data came from immunoSEQ multiplex PCR; TCRdb stores just in-frame clones and leaves some out. The top ten hold about 5.3% of the sample, which has some 110,000 clones, over 70% seen once. The specimen was PBMCs. These receptors all stem from a male donor in good health and CMV-seronegative.

As regards this clone: This sample also contains other DNA sequences that code for the same CDR3. The chain couples TRBV9 to TRBJ2-3; the D gene is possibly TRBD2 (5 bases). CDR3 size: 15 residues. The V gene lost 2 bases and the J gene lost 0 bases, with 10 bases spanning the gap. Looked up from germline, CDR1 is SGDLS and CDR2 is YYNGEE. In DNA form, the CDR3 reads TGTGCCAGCAGCGTGTCGGGAACTAGCACAGATACGCAGTATTTT. Protein product: CASSVSGTSTDTQYF.

This rearrangement joins TRBV20-1 to TRBJ2-7; D is undetermined. Germline CDR1 reads DFQATT; CDR2 reads SNEGSKA (reference sequence). V dropped 4 bases and J dropped 3 bases, with 7 bases sitting between them. The CDR3 length is 11 residues. The CDR3: CSATEYYEQYF. CDR3 nucleotide sequence: TGCAGTGCTACCGAGTACTACGAGCAGTACTTC.

The chain employs TRBV7-8 and TRBJ2-3, with D perhaps matching TRBD1 (5 bases). The CDR3 loop spans 13 amino acids. CDR1 is SGHVS and CDR2 is FQNEAQ in the germline V gene. With 5 bases removed from V and 6 bases from J, the gap between germline ends came to 12 bases. The CDR3 bases are TGTGCCAGCAGCCGTGGGGCAGTCGATACGCAGTATTTT. This translates into CASSRGAVDTQYF.

The chain carries TRBV11-1 and TRBJ2-5; D call uncertain. The assigned J gene may be wrong: the sequence end matches TRBJ2-7 better. Germline lookup yields CDR1 SGHAT and CDR2 FQDESV (reference sequence). The CDR3 covers 13 residues. The CDR3 sequence is CASSLVPHLEQYF. The CDR3 nucleotides read TGTGCCAGCAGCTTAGTTCCCCACCTCGAGCAGTACTTC.

Notes on this clone: Sequence at one end of the junction differs from germline and may be a read error. The same CDR3 also results from other DNA sequences found in this sample. This rearrangement joins TRBV28 to TRBJ2-2; 8 bases are shared with TRBD1. The CDR3 runs to 15 residues. The germline V gene encodes CDR1 MDHEN and CDR2 SYDVKM. The CDR3, as DNA: TGTGCCAGCAGCACGACAGGGGCGAACACTGGGGAGCTGTTTTTT. This codes for CASSTTGANTGELFF.

This chain connects TRBV6-1 to TRBJ1-5, with 8 bases matching TRBD1. The junction had 7 bases not matched to a gene; V was cut back by 10 bases and J by 5 bases. Per the germline V gene, CDR1 is MNHNS and CDR2 is SASEGT. The CDR3 length is 13 residues. CDR3 sequence: CAISDRVHQPQHF. DNA for the CDR3: TGTGCCATTTCGGACAGGGTCCATCAGCCCCAGCATTTT.

This clone is a singleton in its sample. The chain recombines TRBV9 with TRBJ2-7; a possible D gene is TRBD1 (6 bases). The V gene's germline CDR1 is SGDLS and CDR2 YYNGEE. Trimming took 3 bases from V and 5 from J, leaving 15 bases between them. This CDR3 comprises 14 residues. Here the CDR3 DNA reads TGTGCCAGCAGCGCGGAACAGGGTAGGGACGAGCAGTACTTC. Amino acid sequence: CASSAEQGRDEQYF. Together with reference TRBV9 and TRBJ2-7, the CDR3 gives the full variable domain: DSGVTQTPKHLITATGQRVTLRCSPRSGDLSVYWYQQSLDQGLQFLIQYYNGEERAKGNILERFSAQQFPDLHSELNLSSLELGDSALYFCASSAEQGRDEQYFGPGTRLTVT.

The V and J genes are TRBV7-9 and TRBJ2-7; weak D call: TRBD1 (5 bases). The CDR3 sequence is 16 residues long. With 5 bases removed from V and 3 bases from J, the gap between germline ends came to 20 bases. The V gene's germline CDR1 is SEHNR and CDR2 FQNEAQ (reference sequence). The CDR3 loop reads CASSPSGQGLGYEQYF. The CDR3 nucleotides are TGTGCCAGCAGCCCCTCTGGGCAGGGCCTCGGCTACGAGCAGTACTTC. Complete variable domain (other parts from reference TRBV7-9 and TRBJ2-7): DTGVSQNPRHKITKRGQNVTFRCDPISEHNRLYWYRQTLGQGPEFLTYFQNEAQLEKSRLLSDRFSAERPKGSFSTLEIQRTEQGDSAMYLCASSPSGQGLGYEQYFGPGTRLTVT.

The chain is built from TRBV29-1 and TRBJ2-1; 8 positions agree with TRBD2. The CDR3 consists of 15 residues. The J segment lost 4 bases and the V segment lost 7 bases, leaving 12 bases of the junction unmatched. Germline lookup yields CDR1 SQVTM and CDR2 ANQGSEA. CDR3 sequence (DNA): TGCAGCGGCTACGGGGGGGACACTTTATACAATGAGCAGTTCTTC. Protein product: CSGYGGDTLYNEQFF.

V is TRBV27 and J is TRBJ2-7; 11 bases map to TRBD2. The CDR3 runs to 21 residues. The ends lost 8 bases at V and 3 bases at J; junction bases unmatched: 27. Germline V lookup: CDR1 MNHEY, CDR2 SMNVEV (reference sequence). Here the CDR3 reads CASDHLGPKKKPGTSGYEQYF. The CDR3 coding sequence is TGTGCCAGCGATCACCTCGGACCCAAAAAAAAACCCGGGACTAGCGGCTACGAGCAGTACTTC.